This T cell receptor (beta chain) was obtained from a study of T cell changes during pregnancy in multiple sclerosis. This table comes from immunoSEQ multiplex PCR, and its TCRdb copy is limited to in-frame clones, with some not included. The sample contains more than 25,000 clones, roughly nine tenths of which appear only once. CDR3 length: 15 amino acids. V gave up 0 bases and J gave up 6 bases; unmatched junction bases: 6. Germline values: CDR1 LGHNA, CDR2 YSLEER. The chain joins TRBV4-3 to TRBJ2-7; 9 positions agree with TRBD1. The sequence came from a female donor in good health, enrolled as a control in a pregnancy study. The sequences come from CD8+ T cells from peripheral blood mononuclear cells, collected in the second trimester of pregnancy. The CDR3 region is CASSQDRTGVGEQYF. CDR3 bases: TGCGCCAGCAGCCAAGATAGGACAGGGGTCGGCGAGCAGTACTTC.